Each of the 29 T cell receptor beta chains below was sequenced from the same sample in a study of T cell responses to AZD1222 COVID-19 vaccine. Some clones are missing from TCRdb's copy, which holds only in-frame ones; the method was immunoSEQ multiplex PCR. The sample comprises more than 65,000 clones, approximately 87% of which are singletons, and roughly 7.7% rests with the top ten. Source: peripheral blood, taken on day 0 of AZD1222 vaccination. The receptor set was obtained from an adult in good health.

The chain is built from TRBV24-1 and TRBJ2-3, with 8 bases that match TRBD2. This CDR3 spans 15 amino acids. Germline V gene lookup returns CDR1 KGHDR and CDR2 SFDVKD. V shed 5 bases, J shed 0 bases, and the junction held 3 bases outside the gene matches. CDR3 sequence (DNA): TGTGCCACCAGTGGGCGGACTAGCAGCACAGATACGCAGTATTTT. It yields the protein CATSGRTSSTDTQYF.

The chain carries TRBV28 and TRBJ1-1, with D uncertain. Per germline, CDR1 MDHEN and CDR2 SYDVKM. CDR3 length equals 13 residues. The V gene lost 6 bases and the J gene lost 1 base, with 9 bases spanning the gap. The CDR3 DNA is TGTGCCAGCAGAACGCTGGCGAACACTGAAGCTTTCTTT. Its protein product is CASRTLANTEAFF.

This clone was recorded a few times. The V call is TRBV3-1 (or the pseudogene TRBV3-2), the J call TRBJ1-2; the D gene is possibly TRBD1 (5 bases). V lost 5 bases to trimming and J lost 6 bases, with 19 bases between them. Germline CDR1 is LGHDT and CDR2 is YNNKEL (reference sequence). The CDR3 is made up of 15 amino acids. CDR3 sequence (DNA): TGTGCCAGCAGCGCACAGACAGTTAGGTTTGATGGCTACACCTTC. Protein: CASSAQTVRFDGYTF.

CDR3 residues: CASSLEQGFSPLHF. The CDR3 region has the DNA TGTGCCAGCAGCTTGGAGCAGGGGTTTTCACCCCTCCACTTT. V usage is TRBV5-6 and J usage is TRBJ1-6, with D tentatively TRBD1 (6 bases). Germline assignment: CDR1 SGHDT and CDR2 YYEEEE. The CDR3 contains 14 residues. V was cut by 0 bases and J by 9 bases, with 10 bases left in between. The full variable domain, rest sourced from reference TRBV5-6 and TRBJ1-6, is DAGVTQSPTHLIKTRGQQVTLRCSPKSGHDTVSWYQQALGQGPQFIFQYYEEEERQRGNFPDRFSGHQFPNYSSELNVNALLLGDSALYLCASSLEQGFSPLHFGNGTRLTVT.

The V gene is TRBV19, the J gene TRBJ1-6; TRBD1 might be the D (5 bases). The CDR3 is 15 amino acids. V dropped 3 bases and J dropped 3 bases, with 9 bases sitting between them. Germline CDR1 reads LNHDA; CDR2 reads SQIVND (reference sequence). The CDR3 here is CASSIEDNYNSPLHF. In DNA, the CDR3 is TGTGCCAGTAGTATTGAGGACAACTATAATTCACCCCTCCACTTT.

This chain uses TRBV28 with TRBJ2-5; 8 bases line up with TRBD1. Germline V gene data show CDR1 as MDHEN and CDR2 as SYDVKM. The CDR3 length is 12 residues. With 6 bases clipped from V and 5 bases from J, the junction kept 2 bases outside the gene matches. In DNA form, the CDR3 reads TGTGCCAGCAGCCGGACAGGGGAGACCCAGTACTTC. Translating it yields CASSRTGETQYF.

This clone was seen only once. The chain employs TRBV7-2 and TRBJ1-5; 10 bases align to TRBD1. The junction had 3 bases not matched to a gene; V was cut back by 7 bases and J by 0 bases. Germline CDR1 and CDR2: SGHTA and FQGNSA. There are 15 residues in the CDR3. CDR3 protein: CASTWTGGSNQPQHF. The CDR3 nucleotides read TGTGCCAGCACCTGGACAGGGGGTAGCAATCAGCCCCAGCATTTT.

The CDR3 loop is CASSFGGAYGYTF. CDR3 in DNA: TGTGCCAGCAGTTTTGGAGGGGCTTATGGCTACACCTTC. The chain carries TRBV28 and TRBJ1-2; TRBD1 is a possible D gene (5 bases). V dropped 3 bases and J dropped 5 bases, with 10 bases sitting between them. The CDR3 is 13 residues long. The germline V gene has CDR1 MDHEN and CDR2 SYDVKM.

The rearrangement uses TRBV28 and TRBJ2-7; D unresolved. Germline V gene lookup returns CDR1 MDHEN and CDR2 SYDVKM. This CDR3 contains 14 residues. Between the trimmed V and J ends, which lost 8 bases and 7 bases, there was a span of 21 bases. The chain's CDR3 is CASGPMGSPREQYF. CDR3 bases: TGTGCCAGCGGCCCCATGGGCAGTCCGAGGGAGCAGTACTTC.

The chain links TRBV19 to TRBJ1-5; D uncertain. The CDR3 has 15 amino acids. Between the trimmed V and J ends, which lost 5 bases and 1 base, there was a span of 12 bases. Germline CDR1 LNHDA, CDR2 SQIVND (reference sequence). For the CDR3, the DNA is TGTGCCAGTAGTCCCCAAGACGGCAGCAATCAGCCCCAGCATTTT. It translates to CASSPQDGSNQPQHF.

The chain recombines TRBV27 with TRBJ1-1, with D maybe TRBD1 (6 bases). V shed 4 bases and J shed 4 bases, with 25 bases lying between them. Germline V lookup: CDR1 MNHEY, CDR2 SMNVEV (reference sequence). The CDR3 has 18 residues. The CDR3 here is CASSSFGSGGLMITEAFF. The CDR3 DNA is TGTGCCAGCAGTTCTTTCGGATCCGGGGGCCTTATGATCACTGAAGCTTTCTTT.

J is TRBJ2-3 and V is TRBV19; the match to TRBD2 covers 7 bases. This CDR3 has 13 residues. The V gene's germline CDR1 is LNHDA and CDR2 SQIVND (reference sequence). The J segment lost 6 bases and the V segment lost 8 bases, leaving 8 bases of the junction unmatched. The CDR3 loop is CASPAGKCDTQYF. The CDR3, as DNA: TGTGCCAGTCCAGCGGGGAAGTGTGATACGCAGTATTTT.

This clone was seen more than once but under ten times. The chain uses TRBV19 and TRBJ2-7; perhaps D is TRBD1 or TRBD2 (6 bases each). CDR3 length: 16 residues. V was cut by 1 base and J by 0 bases, with 13 bases left in between. Germline lookup yields CDR1 LNHDA and CDR2 SQIVND (reference sequence). For the CDR3, the DNA is TGTGCCAGTAGTATAGCCGGGGGCACAGCCTCCTACGAGCAGTACTTC. Protein sequence: CASSIAGGTASYEQYF.

This clone has just a few counts. The rearrangement joins TRBV2 to TRBJ1-2; D possibly corresponds to TRBD1 (6 bases). CDR3 size: 11 residues. V was pared by 8 bases and J by 4 bases, with 8 bases between. Germline-derived CDR1 and CDR2 are SNHLY and FYNNEI. For the CDR3, the DNA is TGTGCCAGCCACAGGGTCTATGGCTACACCTTC. Protein: CASHRVYGYTF.

The chain is built from TRBV28 and TRBJ1-4; D possibly corresponds to TRBD1 (5 bases). CDR3 length equals 12 residues. V gave up 11 bases and J gave up 5 bases, with 12 bases separating them. Germline lookup yields CDR1 MDHEN and CDR2 SYDVKM. In nucleotides, the CDR3 is TGTGCCTGCGGGGACGGGAATGAAAAACTGTTTTTT. It encodes CACGDGNEKLFF.

The chain combines TRBV5-1 with TRBJ1-1; TRBD1 is a possible D gene (6 bases). Trimming shortened V by 0 bases and J by 4 bases, and 13 bases separated the two germline ends. Germline loops: CDR1 SGHRS, CDR2 YFSETQ. There are 15 residues in the CDR3. CDR3 sequence: CASSLARGAVTEAFF. The CDR3 DNA reads as TGCGCCAGCAGCTTGGCCCGGGGGGCAGTCACTGAAGCTTTCTTT.

The chain carries TRBV9 and TRBJ2-7, with no clear D. V was clipped by 2 bases and J by 6 bases, with 6 bases between them. This CDR3 has 11 residues. Germline values: CDR1 SGDLS, CDR2 YYNGEE. The CDR3, as DNA: TGTGCCAGCAGCGTGGGCCTCGAGCAGTACTTC. It specifies CASSVGLEQYF.

The chain recombines TRBV3-1 (or the pseudogene TRBV3-2) with TRBJ1-3; 7 bases map to TRBD1. Unmatched junction bases numbered 11, after V lost 4 bases and J lost 5 bases. Germline V gene data show CDR1 as LGHDT and CDR2 as YNNKEL (reference sequence). This CDR3 comprises 16 residues. Here the CDR3 reads CASSPPYGDRRNTIYF. The CDR3 DNA is TGTGCCAGCAGCCCTCCCTATGGGGACAGAAGAAACACCATATATTTT.

Regarding this clone: Distinct nucleotide sequences in the sample also encode this CDR3. This chain joins TRBV6-5 and TRBJ1-4, with D perhaps matching TRBD1 (6 bases). CDR3 length: 15 residues. Germline CDR1 and CDR2: MNHEY and SVGAGI. Trimming cost V 0 bases and J 8 bases, with 13 bases left between them. The CDR3 protein is CASSYSRQGREKLFF. The CDR3 bases are TGTGCCAGCAGTTACTCGAGGCAGGGGCGAGAAAAACTGTTTTTT.

This rearrangement joins TRBV6-5 to TRBJ2-1; 9 bases fit TRBD1. Germline CDR1 and CDR2: MNHEY and SVGAGI. The CDR3 extends over 15 amino acids. Trimming took 2 bases from V and 5 from J; bases not matched to a gene: 4. CDR3 protein: CASSYMGQGNNEQFF. Here the CDR3 DNA reads TGTGCCAGCAGTTACATGGGACAGGGAAACAATGAGCAGTTCTTC.

The J gene is TRBJ2-5, the V gene TRBV18, with TRBD2 matching over 8 bases. The CDR3 covers 16 residues. V was pared by 0 bases and J by 0 bases, with 3 bases of the junction left unmatched. CDR1 is KGHSH and CDR2 is LQKENI in the germline V gene. For the CDR3, the DNA is TGTGCCAGCTCACCACCGAATAGCGGGAACCAAGAGACCCAGTACTTC. Its translation: CASSPPNSGNQETQYF.

The chain couples TRBV19 to TRBJ2-1, with 7 bases matching TRBD2. This CDR3 region has 13 residues. Germline values: CDR1 LNHDA, CDR2 SQIVND (reference sequence). J lost 10 bases, V lost 5 bases, and 8 bases had no gene match. DNA for the CDR3: TGTGCCAGTAGTCCTCGGGGGGTAAAGGAGCAGTTCTTC. This encodes CASSPRGVKEQFF.

The chain joins TRBV30 to TRBJ1-2; 7 positions agree with TRBD1. CDR1 is GTSNPN, CDR2 SVGIG, per germline (reference sequence). This CDR3 is built from 12 residues. After removal of 0 bases from V and 5 bases from J, the junction contained 0 bases not matched to a gene. DNA for the CDR3: TGTGCCTGGAGTGTACAGGGGTATGGCTACACCTTC. This translates into CAWSVQGYGYTF.

The chain joins TRBV3-1 (or the pseudogene TRBV3-2) to TRBJ2-7; either TRBD1 or TRBD2 may supply D (5 bases each). The CDR3 runs to 15 residues. Trimming removed 1 base at V and 1 base at J, with 11 bases between. Looked up from germline, CDR1 is LGHDT and CDR2 is YNNKEL (reference sequence). The CDR3 DNA sequence: TGTGCCAGCAGCCAAGGGGACGTAGCTTCCTACGAGCAGTACTTC. Amino acid sequence: CASSQGDVASYEQYF.

This chain connects TRBV27 to TRBJ2-3; TRBD2 matches at 9 bases. J was trimmed by 4 bases and V by 1 base; bases with no gene match: 3. The CDR3 covers 15 residues. CDR1 is MNHEY, CDR2 SMNVEV, per germline (reference sequence). The CDR3 bases are TGTGCCAGCAGTTTATATAGCGGGAGTGCAGATACGCAGTATTTT. The encoded protein is CASSLYSGSADTQYF.

The V call is TRBV29-1, the J call TRBJ2-7; TRBD1 might be the D (6 bases). The CDR3 length is 14 residues. Trimming shortened V by 0 bases and J by 4 bases, and 13 bases separated the two germline ends. Germline-derived CDR1 and CDR2 are SQVTM and ANQGSEA. Written as DNA, the CDR3 is TGCAGCGTTGAAGATAAAGGCAGGGGTTACGAGCAGTACTTC. This encodes CSVEDKGRGYEQYF.

This rearrangement joins TRBV27 to TRBJ2-7; TRBD2 might be the D (5 bases). The V gene's germline CDR1 is MNHEY and CDR2 SMNVEV (reference sequence). The CDR3 spans 14 residues. Trimming stripped 6 bases from V and 3 bases from J, with 15 bases between. The CDR3 nucleotides read TGTGCCAGCAGACCCCCCGGCGGGTTCTACGAGCAGTACTTC. As protein: CASRPPGGFYEQYF.

The chain combines TRBV19 with TRBJ2-1; TRBD2 matches at 11 bases. Trimming at V came to 3 bases and at J to 10 bases, leaving 2 bases not matched to a gene. Germline lookup yields CDR1 LNHDA and CDR2 SQIVND (reference sequence). The CDR3 contains 13 residues. CDR3 coding DNA: TGTGCCAGTAGTATTCTAGCGGGAGGAGAGCAGTTCTTC. Amino acid sequence: CASSILAGGEQFF.

V gene TRBV28 combines with J gene TRBJ1-4, with 8 bases fitting TRBD1. CDR3 length: 17 amino acids. V gave up 3 bases and J gave up 5 bases; unmatched junction bases: 11. In germline, CDR1 is MDHEN, CDR2 SYDVKM. This CDR3 reads CASSFPTTGDLNEKLFF. CDR3 DNA sequence: TGTGCCAGCAGTTTTCCTACGACAGGGGACTTAAATGAAAAACTGTTTTTT.